The T cell receptor beta chain under discussion was sequenced for a study of identical twins. The V segment lost 4 bases and the J segment 4 bases; nucleotides outside the gene matches: 5. Germline assignment: CDR1 GTSNPN and CDR2 SVGIG (reference sequence). CDR3 size: 15 residues. TCRdb called the 5' RACE reads again in MiXCR, with one record for every CDR3 protein. In the table there are some 500,000 distinct CDR3 sequences, around a tenth of which are singletons. The sample was also linked to a second study, of yellow fever vaccine responses in identical twins.

The TCR originated in a woman aged 18-29 years in good health. V and J are TRBV30 and TRBJ2-1; 12 bases align to TRBD2. The sample was PBMCs. The CDR3 loop reads CAWILAGGRYNEQFF. The CDR3 DNA reads TGTGCCTGGATCCTAGCGGGAGGGCGGTACAATGAGCAGTTCTTC.